Presented here are 5 T cell receptor beta chains from one specimen sequenced in a study of T cell responses to AZD1222 COVID-19 vaccine. Here immunoSEQ multiplex PCR was the method, and the copy in TCRdb shows in-frame clones only, minus some. The table shows about 180,000 clones, with around 93% occurring only once. Material: peripheral blood, obtained 28 days after the second dose of the MenACWY control vaccine. Receptors originate from an adult who received the MenACWY meningococcal vaccine as a control.

The chain is built from TRBV2 and TRBJ1-1, with D tentatively TRBD1 (5 bases). This CDR3 has 12 residues. Germline V CDR1 and CDR2: SNHLY, FYNNEI. Trimming left V 4 bases short and J 7 bases short, with 10 bases between. Here the CDR3 DNA reads TGTGCCAGCAGTGGGGATAGGGGTGAAGCTTTCTTT. This encodes CASSGDRGEAFF. The whole variable domain, remainder taken from reference TRBV2 and TRBJ1-1, is EPEVTQTPSHQVTQMGQEVILRCVPISNHLYFYWYRQILGQKVEFLVSFYNNEISEKSEIFDDQFSVERPDGSNFTLKIRSTKLEDSAMYFCASSGDRGEAFFGQGTRLTVV.

J is TRBJ2-3 and V is TRBV24-1; 8 nucleotides match TRBD1. The CDR3 loop spans 14 amino acids. Germline lookup yields CDR1 KGHDR and CDR2 SFDVKD. V lost 9 bases to trimming and J lost 0 bases; unmatched junction nucleotides: 4. CDR3 DNA: TGTGCCACCCGGACAGGGACTAGCACAGATACGCAGTATTTT. Its protein product is CATRTGTSTDTQYF.

V is TRBV4-3 and J is TRBJ2-3; a possible D gene is TRBD2 (5 bases). With 1 base removed from V and 2 bases from J, the gap between germline ends came to 10 bases. Germline lookup yields CDR1 LGHNA and CDR2 YSLEER. The CDR3 is 15 residues long. DNA for the CDR3: TGCGCCAGCAGCCAAGTAGAGGGATTCACAGATACGCAGTATTTT. Residues: CASSQVEGFTDTQYF.

The genes are TRBV6-5 and TRBJ1-2; 8 bases agree with TRBD1. Germline V lookup: CDR1 MNHEY, CDR2 SVGAGI. The CDR3 has 13 residues. V dropped 5 bases and J dropped 6; count of bases not matched to a gene: 5. The CDR3 DNA is TGTGCCAGCAGTAGGACAGGGAGGCATGGCTACACCTTC. This encodes CASSRTGRHGYTF.

The rearrangement joins TRBV6-5 to TRBJ1-5, with a possible D match to TRBD1 (6 bases). The CDR3 has 14 amino acids. CDR1 MNHEY and CDR2 SVGAGI come from the germline V gene. V was cut by 6 bases and J by 6 bases, with 15 bases left in between. CDR3 nucleotide sequence: TGTGCCAGCAGAAAACAGGGAGGAGGTCAGCCCCAGCATTTT. Protein: CASRKQGGGQPQHF.